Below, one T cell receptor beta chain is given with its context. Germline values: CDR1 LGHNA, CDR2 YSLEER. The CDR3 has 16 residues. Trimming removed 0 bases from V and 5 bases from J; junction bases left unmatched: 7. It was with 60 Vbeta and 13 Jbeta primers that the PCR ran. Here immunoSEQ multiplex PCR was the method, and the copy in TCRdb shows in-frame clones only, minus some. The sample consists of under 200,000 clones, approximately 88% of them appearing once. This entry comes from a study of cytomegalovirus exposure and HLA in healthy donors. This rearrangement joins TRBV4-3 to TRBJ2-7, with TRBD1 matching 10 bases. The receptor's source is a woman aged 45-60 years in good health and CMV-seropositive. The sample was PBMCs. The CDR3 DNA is TGCGCCAGCAGCCAAGACCGGGACAGGGGTCCCCACGAGCAGTACTTC. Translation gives CASSQDRDRGPHEQYF.